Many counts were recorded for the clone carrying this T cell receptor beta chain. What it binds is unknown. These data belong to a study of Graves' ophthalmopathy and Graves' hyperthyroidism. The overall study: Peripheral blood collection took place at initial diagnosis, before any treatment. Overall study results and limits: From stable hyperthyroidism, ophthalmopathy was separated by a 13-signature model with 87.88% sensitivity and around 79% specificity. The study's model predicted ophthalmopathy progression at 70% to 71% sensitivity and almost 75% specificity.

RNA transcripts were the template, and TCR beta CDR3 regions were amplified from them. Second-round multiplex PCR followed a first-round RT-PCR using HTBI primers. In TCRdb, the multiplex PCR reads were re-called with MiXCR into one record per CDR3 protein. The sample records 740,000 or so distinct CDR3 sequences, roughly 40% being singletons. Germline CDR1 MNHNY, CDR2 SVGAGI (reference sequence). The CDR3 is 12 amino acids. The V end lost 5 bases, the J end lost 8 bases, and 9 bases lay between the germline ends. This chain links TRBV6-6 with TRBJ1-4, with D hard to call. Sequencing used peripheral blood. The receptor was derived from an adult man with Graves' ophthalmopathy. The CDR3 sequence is CASSQSVEKLFF. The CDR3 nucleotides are TGTGCCAGCAGTCAATCGGTGGAAAAACTGTTTTTT.